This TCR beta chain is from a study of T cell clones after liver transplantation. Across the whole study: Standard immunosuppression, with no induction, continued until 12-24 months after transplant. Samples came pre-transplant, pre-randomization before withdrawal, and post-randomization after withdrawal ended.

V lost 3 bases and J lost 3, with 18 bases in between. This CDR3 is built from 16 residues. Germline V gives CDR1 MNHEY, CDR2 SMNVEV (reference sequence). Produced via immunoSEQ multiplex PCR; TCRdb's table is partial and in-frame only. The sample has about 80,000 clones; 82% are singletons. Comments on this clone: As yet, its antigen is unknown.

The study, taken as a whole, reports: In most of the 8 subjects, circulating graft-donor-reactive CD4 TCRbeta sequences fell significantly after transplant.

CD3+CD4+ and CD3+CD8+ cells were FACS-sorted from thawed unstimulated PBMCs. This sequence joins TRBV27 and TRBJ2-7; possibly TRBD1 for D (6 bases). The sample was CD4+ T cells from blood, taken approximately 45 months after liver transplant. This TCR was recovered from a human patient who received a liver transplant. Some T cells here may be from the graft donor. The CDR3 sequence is CASSFNPPRGLYEQYF. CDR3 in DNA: TGTGCCAGCAGTTTTAATCCTCCCAGGGGTCTCTACGAGCAGTACTTC.